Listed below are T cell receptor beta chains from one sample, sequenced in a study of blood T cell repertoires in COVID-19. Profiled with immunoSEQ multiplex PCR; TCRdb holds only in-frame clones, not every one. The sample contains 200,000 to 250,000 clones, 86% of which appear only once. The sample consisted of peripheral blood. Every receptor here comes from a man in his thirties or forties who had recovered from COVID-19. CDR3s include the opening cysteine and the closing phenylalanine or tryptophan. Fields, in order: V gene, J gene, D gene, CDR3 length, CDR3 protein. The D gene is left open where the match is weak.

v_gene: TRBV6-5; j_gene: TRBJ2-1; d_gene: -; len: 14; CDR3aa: CASSYGTSHNEQFF
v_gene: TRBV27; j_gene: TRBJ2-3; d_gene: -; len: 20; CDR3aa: CASSTFLNPFRELTTDTQYF
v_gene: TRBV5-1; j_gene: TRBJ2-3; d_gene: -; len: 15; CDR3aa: CASSLGTDPRDTQYF
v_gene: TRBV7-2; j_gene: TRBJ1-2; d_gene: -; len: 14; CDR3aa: CASSPGVAGYGYTF
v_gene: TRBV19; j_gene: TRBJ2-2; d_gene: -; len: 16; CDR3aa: CASSSGRGAYTGELFF
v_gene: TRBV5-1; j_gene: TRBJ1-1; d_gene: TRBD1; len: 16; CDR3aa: CASSLGTGVLNTEAFF
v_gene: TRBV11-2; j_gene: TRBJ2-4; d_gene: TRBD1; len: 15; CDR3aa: CASSGRDRGENIQYF
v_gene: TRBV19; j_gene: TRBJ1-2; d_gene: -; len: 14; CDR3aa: CASSRGVADYGYTF
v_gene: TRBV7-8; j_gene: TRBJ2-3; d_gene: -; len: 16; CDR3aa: CASSLALGGLTDTQYF
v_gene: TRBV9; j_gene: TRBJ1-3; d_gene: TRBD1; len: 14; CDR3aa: CASSARGLGNTIYF
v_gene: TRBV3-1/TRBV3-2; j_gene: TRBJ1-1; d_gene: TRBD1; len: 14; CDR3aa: CASSQGETGGDAFF
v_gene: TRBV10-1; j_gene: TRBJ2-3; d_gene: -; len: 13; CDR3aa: CASSRTGPDTQYF
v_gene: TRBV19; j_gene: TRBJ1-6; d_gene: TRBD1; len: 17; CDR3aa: CASSMGTGDSYNSPLHF
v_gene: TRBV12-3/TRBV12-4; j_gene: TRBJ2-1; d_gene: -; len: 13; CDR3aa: CASSLPPAGEQFF
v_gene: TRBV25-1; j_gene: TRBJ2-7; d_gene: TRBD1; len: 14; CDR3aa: CASRPEDRGYEQYF
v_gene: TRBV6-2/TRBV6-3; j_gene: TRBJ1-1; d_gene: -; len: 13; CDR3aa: CASTPPGNTEAFF
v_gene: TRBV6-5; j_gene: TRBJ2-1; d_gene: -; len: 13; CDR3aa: CASVSGTYNEQFF
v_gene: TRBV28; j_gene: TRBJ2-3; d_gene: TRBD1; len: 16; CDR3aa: CASSSRGQGWGATQYF
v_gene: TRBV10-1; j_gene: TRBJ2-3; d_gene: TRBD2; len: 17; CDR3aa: CASSGEGDRLVTDTQYF
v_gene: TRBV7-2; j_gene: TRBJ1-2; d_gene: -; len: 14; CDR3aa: CASSPSQGLYGYTF
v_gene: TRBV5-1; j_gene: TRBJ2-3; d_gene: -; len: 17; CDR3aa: CASSPPLRRTGTDTQYF
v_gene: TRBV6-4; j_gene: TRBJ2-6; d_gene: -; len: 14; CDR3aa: CASKEVFGANVLTF
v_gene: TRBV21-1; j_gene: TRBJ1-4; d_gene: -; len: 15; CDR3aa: CASSRAQATNEKLFF
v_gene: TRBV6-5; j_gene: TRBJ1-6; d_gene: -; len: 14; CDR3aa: CASSYVAVSRPLHF
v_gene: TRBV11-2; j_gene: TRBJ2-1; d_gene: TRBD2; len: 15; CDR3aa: CASSLVAGVYNEQFF
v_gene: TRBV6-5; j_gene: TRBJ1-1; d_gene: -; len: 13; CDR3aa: CASSPGINTEAFF
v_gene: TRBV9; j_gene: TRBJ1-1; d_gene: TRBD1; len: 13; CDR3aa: CASSAHGQGEAFF
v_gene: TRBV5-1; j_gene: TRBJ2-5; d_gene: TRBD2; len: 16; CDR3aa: CASSLVAGVGRETQYF
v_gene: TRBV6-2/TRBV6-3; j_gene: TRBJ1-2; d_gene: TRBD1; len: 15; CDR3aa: CASSPGQGRTYGYTF
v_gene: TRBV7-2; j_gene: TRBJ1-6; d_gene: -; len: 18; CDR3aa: CASSLWGPGRSYNSPLHF
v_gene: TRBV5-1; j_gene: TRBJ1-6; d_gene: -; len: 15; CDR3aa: CASSGRQDNNSPLHF
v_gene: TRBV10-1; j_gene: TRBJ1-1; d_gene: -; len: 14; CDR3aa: CASSEYLEGYARFF
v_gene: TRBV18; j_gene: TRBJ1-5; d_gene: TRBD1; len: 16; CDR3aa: CASSPDPGQGNQPQHF
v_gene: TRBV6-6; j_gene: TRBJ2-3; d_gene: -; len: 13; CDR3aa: CASSYDIQNTQYF
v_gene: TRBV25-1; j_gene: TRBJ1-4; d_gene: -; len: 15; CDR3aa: CASSEYQGTSEKLFF
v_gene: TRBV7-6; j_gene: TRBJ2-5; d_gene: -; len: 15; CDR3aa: CASSLWGGPLETQYF
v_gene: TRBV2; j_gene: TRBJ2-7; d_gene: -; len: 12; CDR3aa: CASSRESYEQYF
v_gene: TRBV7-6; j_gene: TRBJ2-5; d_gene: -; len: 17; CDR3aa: CASSPQDVGVSLETQYF
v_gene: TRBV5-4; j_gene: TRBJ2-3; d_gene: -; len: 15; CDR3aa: CAIPTGGHSTDTQYF
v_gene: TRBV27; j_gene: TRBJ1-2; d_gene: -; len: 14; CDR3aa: CASSLGQIGGGYTF
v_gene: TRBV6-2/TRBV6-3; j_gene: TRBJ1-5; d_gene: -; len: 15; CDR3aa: CASSAPGATNQPQHF
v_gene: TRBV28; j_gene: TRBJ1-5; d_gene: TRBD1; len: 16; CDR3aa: CATSPKGQGNNQPQHF
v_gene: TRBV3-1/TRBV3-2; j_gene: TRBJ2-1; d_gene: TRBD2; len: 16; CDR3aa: CASSLLAGSSYNEQFF
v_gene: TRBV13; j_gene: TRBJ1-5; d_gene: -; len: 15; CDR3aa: CASSLGQGRNQPQHF
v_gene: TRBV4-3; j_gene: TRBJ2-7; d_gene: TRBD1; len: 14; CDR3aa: CASSHGTGGREQYF
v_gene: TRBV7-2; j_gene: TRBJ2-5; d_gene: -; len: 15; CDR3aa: CASSTLRTEKETQYF
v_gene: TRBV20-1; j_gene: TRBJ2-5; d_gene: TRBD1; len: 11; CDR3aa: CSTRGQETQYF
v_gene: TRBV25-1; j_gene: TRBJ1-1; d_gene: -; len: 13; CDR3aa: CASSEYGAGEAFF
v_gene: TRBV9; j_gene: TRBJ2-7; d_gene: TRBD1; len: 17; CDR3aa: CASSKTLSDRGPDEQYF
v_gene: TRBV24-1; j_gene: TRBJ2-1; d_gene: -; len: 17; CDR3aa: CATSVIAGGSSYNEQFF
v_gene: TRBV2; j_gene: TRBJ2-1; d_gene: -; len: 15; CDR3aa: CASSGGWGSYNEQFF